The entry below gives a single T cell receptor beta chain sequence along with its context. These data are taken from a study of blood T cells in healthy people across ages. As for the study in general: The template switching approach captured approximately one barcoded beta molecule for every two T cells.

Per germline, CDR1 MGHDK and CDR2 SYGVNS. The ends lost 3 bases at V and 7 bases at J; junction bases unmatched: 12. The CDR3 covers 16 residues. Primed by a sample-barcoded 5' primer and a J-beta primer mix, a second PCR proceeded for 7 to 11 cycles. TCRdb redid the calling of the 5' RACE reads with MiXCR, one entry per CDR3 protein. The sample yields fewer than 950,000 distinct CDR3 sequences, 53% seen once. The rearrangement uses TRBV25-1 and TRBJ2-3, with 8 positions matching TRBD2. This clonotype was obtained from a man older than 75 in good health. Sequencing used blood. The CDR3 reads CASSDPASGPLNTQYF. The CDR3, as DNA: TGTGCCAGCAGTGACCCGGCTAGCGGGCCGTTAAATACGCAGTATTTT.